The 5 T cell receptor beta chains presented below share a single source sample, sequenced in a study of shared clonotypes between healthy human individuals. TCRdb's copy holds only in-frame clones and misses some; the assay was immunoSEQ multiplex PCR. The sample lists more than 550,000 clones; 55% to 80% were seen once. The sequenced material came from memory CD4+ T cells sorted from blood. Stated subset: CD45RA-negative fraction. These receptors all come from a woman younger than 45 in good health.

The chain couples TRBV2 to TRBJ1-5; D may be TRBD1 (6 bases). CDR1 and CDR2 (germline): SNHLY, FYNNEI. This CDR3 contains 12 residues. The CDR3 DNA is TGTGCGGAGGGGGGCAGCAATCAGCCCCAGCATTTT. This codes for CAEGGSNQPQHF.

This clone came up a few times. The CDR3 sequence: CASKRDSLNTGELFF. The DNA for the CDR3 is TGTGCCAGCAAAAGGGACAGCCTGAACACCGGGGAGCTGTTTTTT. The rearrangement joins TRBV6-5 to TRBJ2-2; 7 positions match TRBD1. Per the germline V gene, CDR1 is MNHEY and CDR2 is SVGAGI. After removal of 7 bases from V and 1 base from J, the junction contained 6 bases not matched to a gene. The CDR3 length is 15 residues.

This chain uses TRBV10-3 with TRBJ1-1; D remains ambiguous. The CDR3 has 13 amino acids. V lost 6 bases and J lost 1, with 9 bases in between. Germline loops: CDR1 ENHRY, CDR2 SYGVKD. The CDR3 nucleotides read TGTGCCATCAGGGTGGTGGGGAACACTGAAGCTTTCTTT. This gives the protein CAIRVVGNTEAFF.

The J gene is TRBJ1-3, the V gene TRBV28; tentative D call: TRBD1 (5 bases). The CDR3 consists of 15 residues. The germline gives CDR1 MDHEN, CDR2 SYDVKM. V lost 4 bases to trimming and J lost 0 bases, with 10 bases between them. The CDR3 DNA follows: TGTGCCAGCAGTTCGGCAGGGAGCTCTGGAAACACCATATATTTT. Its protein product is CASSSAGSSGNTIYF.

The chain couples TRBV5-1 to TRBJ2-1, with D possibly being TRBD2 (6 bases). In germline, CDR1 is SGHRS, CDR2 YFSETQ. Trimming removed 1 base from V and 2 bases from J, with 16 bases in between. The CDR3 has 17 amino acids. The CDR3: CASSLRPSGQAYNEQFF. CDR3 nucleotides: TGCGCCAGCAGCTTGCGTCCCAGCGGGCAAGCCTACAATGAGCAGTTCTTC.